These 29 T cell receptor beta chains were sequenced from one sample in a study of radiotherapy plus CTLA-4 blockade in lung cancer. Here immunoSEQ multiplex PCR was the method, and the copy in TCRdb shows in-frame clones only, minus some. This table has some 110,000 clones, 78% appearing once. Source: peripheral blood, taken from a patient treated with radiotherapy plus ipilimumab. All receptors derive from a human donor with non-small cell lung cancer who had a partial response to radiotherapy plus ipilimumab.

This chain uses TRBV18 with TRBJ2-1; TRBD2 matches 9 bases. The length of the CDR3 is 20 residues. Germline CDR1 reads KGHSH; CDR2 reads LQKENI. The V and J ends lost 1 base and 0 bases, in that order; junction bases with no gene match: 13. CDR3: CASSPRTGTSRWSSYNEQFF. In DNA, the CDR3 is TGTGCCAGCTCACCACGAACCGGGACTAGCCGTTGGAGCTCCTACAATGAGCAGTTCTTC.

This clone was recorded a few times. The rearrangement uses TRBV2 and TRBJ1-2; D gene unclear. The CDR3 has 12 amino acids. Trimming pared 5 bases from V and 5 bases from J, leaving 9 bases between. Germline loops: CDR1 SNHLY, CDR2 FYNNEI. The CDR3 DNA sequence: TGTGCCAGCAGTCCTACTGCGTATGGCTACACCTTC. Protein sequence: CASSPTAYGYTF.

This chain links TRBV28 with TRBJ2-7; D might be TRBD1 (5 bases). Germline V CDR1 and CDR2: MDHEN, SYDVKM. CDR3 length: 13 residues. With 11 bases removed from V and 3 bases from J, the gap between germline ends came to 17 bases. Written as DNA, the CDR3 is TGTGCCTCCCAAGACAGCTTACTCTACGAGCAGTACGTC. Encoded protein: CASQDSLLYEQYV.

The chain has TRBV6-5 and TRBJ1-1, with a tentative D call TRBD1 (5 bases). Germline CDR1 is MNHEY and CDR2 is SVGAGI. Trimming removed 5 bases from V and 0 bases from J, with 10 bases in between. This CDR3 region has 14 residues. DNA for the CDR3: TGTGCCAGCAGTGAAGGGACTATGAACACTGAAGCTTTCTTT. Encoded protein: CASSEGTMNTEAFF.

V usage is TRBV10-2 and J usage is TRBJ2-3; possibly TRBD2 for D (5 bases). Germline CDR1 WSHSY, CDR2 SAAADI. The V end was cut by 7 bases, the J end by 4 bases, with 21 bases between. The CDR3 is made up of 16 amino acids. The CDR3 DNA is TGCGCCAGCAAGAGTCTAATAGGGAGTTTACCAGATACGCAGTATTTT. This sequence encodes CASKSLIGSLPDTQYF.

The gene calls are TRBV5-4 and TRBJ1-1; D gene unclear. V was pared by 0 bases and J by 0 bases, with 9 bases between. This CDR3 is built from 15 residues. The V gene's germline CDR1 is SGHNT and CDR2 YYREEE (reference sequence). CDR3 in amino acids: CASSLVSGMNTEAFF. In DNA form, the CDR3 reads TGTGCCAGCAGCTTGGTGTCGGGGATGAACACTGAAGCTTTCTTT.

The V gene is TRBV7-9, the J gene TRBJ1-1; D is unresolved. The CDR3 totals 15 residues. CDR1 and CDR2 from the germline V gene are SEHNR and FQNEAQ (reference sequence). Deletions cut 6 bases from V and 5 bases from J, with 19 bases between. The CDR3 region is CASSKGGGGVTEAFF. The DNA of the CDR3 is TGTGCCAGCAGTAAGGGAGGAGGAGGAGTAACTGAAGCTTTCTTT.

The DNA for the CDR3 is TGTGCCAGCAGCCAAGGAGGAATTAACACCGGGGAGCTGTTTTTT. Protein: CASSQGGINTGELFF. The genes are TRBV14 and TRBJ2-2; D is undetermined. Per germline, CDR1 SGHDN and CDR2 FVKESK. V was clipped by 1 base and J by 2 bases, with 8 bases between them. This CDR3 region has 15 residues.

The rearrangement joins TRBV19 to TRBJ2-1, with D possibly matching TRBD2 (6 bases). The CDR3 contains 13 residues. Germline CDR1 reads LNHDA; CDR2 reads SQIVND (reference sequence). The V gene lost 4 bases and the J gene lost 10 bases, with 14 bases spanning the gap. The CDR3 DNA reads as TGTGCCAGTAGTAGGACGGGAAGCGGGGAGCAGTTCTTC. Encoded protein: CASSRTGSGEQFF.

The rearrangement joins TRBV2 to TRBJ1-1, with 8 nucleotides matching TRBD1. This CDR3 is 13 amino acids long. V lost 5 bases to trimming and J lost 4 bases; unmatched junction nucleotides: 3. Looked up from germline, CDR1 is SNHLY and CDR2 is FYNNEI. CDR3 residues: CASSRTGPTEAFF. CDR3 DNA: TGTGCCAGCAGTCGGACAGGGCCCACTGAAGCTTTCTTT.

This clone appeared a single time. The chain has TRBV28 and TRBJ2-2; a weak D match, TRBD2 (5 bases). V was clipped by 7 bases and J by 3 bases, with 15 bases between them. The CDR3 sequence is 15 residues long. Germline lookup yields CDR1 MDHEN and CDR2 SYDVKM. The chain's CDR3 is CASKLVGLYTGELFF. The CDR3 DNA reads TGTGCCAGCAAATTGGTCGGACTGTACACCGGGGAGCTGTTTTTT.

The chain has TRBV27 and TRBJ1-2; D unclear. Germline V gene sequence: CDR1 MNHEY, CDR2 SMNVEV (reference sequence). The V end lost 6 bases, the J end lost 2 bases, and 16 bases lay between the germline ends. The CDR3 loop spans 15 amino acids. The DNA for the CDR3 is TGTGCCAGCAGGTCAGACGGCGGCCCAAACTATGGCTACACCTTC. Amino acid sequence: CASRSDGGPNYGYTF.

The chain is built from TRBV19 and TRBJ2-6; D is undetermined. Germline CDR1 is LNHDA and CDR2 is SQIVND (reference sequence). The CDR3 consists of 14 residues. Trimming took off 5 bases at V and 0 bases at J, with 5 bases between the two ends. CDR3 residues: CASSAGSGANVLTF. CDR3 in DNA: TGTGCCAGTAGTGCCGGCTCTGGGGCCAACGTCCTGACTTTC.

This sequence joins TRBV6-5 and TRBJ2-1; TRBD2 matches 8 bases. The CDR3 is 13 amino acids. Per germline, CDR1 MNHEY and CDR2 SVGAGI. Trimming cost V 2 bases and J 7 bases; bases outside gene matches: 1. CDR3 nucleotides: TGTGCCAGCAGTTACCCGGGGGGGAATGAGCAGTTCTTC. It specifies CASSYPGGNEQFF.

This chain links TRBV10-1 with TRBJ2-7; 8 bases are a match to TRBD1. CDR3 size: 14 residues. Per germline, CDR1 WNHNN and CDR2 SYGVQD (reference sequence). J lost 2 bases, V lost 3 bases, and 3 bases had no gene match. The CDR3: CASSDHRGAYEQYF. Written as DNA, the CDR3 is TGCGCCAGCAGTGACCACAGGGGGGCCTACGAGCAGTACTTC.

About this clone: Mismatch with germline at one junction end may stem from a read error. The chain combines TRBV27 with TRBJ2-1, with 8 bases fitting TRBD2. CDR3 size: 17 residues. CDR1 is MNHEY and CDR2 is SMNVEV in the germline V gene (reference sequence). The CDR3, as DNA: TGTGCCAGCAGATTATGGACTAGCCTAACATTGAACAATGAGCAGTTCTTC. Translation: CASRLWTSLTLNNEQFF.

The chain employs TRBV9 and TRBJ2-1; 11 bases are a match to TRBD2. Per the germline V gene, CDR1 is SGDLS and CDR2 is YYNGEE. The ends lost 4 bases at V and 13 bases at J; junction bases unmatched: 7. The CDR3 covers 13 residues. CDR3 DNA sequence: TGTGCCAGCAGCACCCAACTAGCGGGAGCCCAGTTCTTC. Its translation: CASSTQLAGAQFF.

This chain joins TRBV15 and TRBJ1-4, with D possibly TRBD1 on 6 matching bases. The CDR3 sequence is 13 residues long. V shed 8 bases and J shed 1 base, with 8 bases lying between them. Germline-derived CDR1 and CDR2 are LNHNV and YYDKDF (reference sequence). The CDR3 sequence: CATGQITNEKLFF. The CDR3 DNA follows: TGTGCCACCGGACAGATAACTAATGAAAAACTGTTTTTT.

The rearrangement joins TRBV28 to TRBJ2-7; no reliable D call. The length of the CDR3 is 13 residues. The germline V gene encodes CDR1 MDHEN and CDR2 SYDVKM. V lost 7 bases and J lost 3, with 13 bases in between. The CDR3 reads CASMQRTDYEQYV. In DNA, the CDR3 is TGTGCCAGCATGCAGAGGACGGACTACGAGCAGTACGTC.

V usage is TRBV2 and J usage is TRBJ1-5; perhaps TRBD1 as D (6 bases). Germline assignment: CDR1 SNHLY and CDR2 FYNNEI. CDR3 length: 14 residues. The V and J ends lost 5 bases and 5 bases respectively, with 13 bases between them. CDR3 nucleotides: TGTGCCAGCAGTTTCCAGGGGTTACATCAGCCCCAGCATTTT. Its translation is CASSFQGLHQPQHF.

The CDR3 sequence: CASSLALRQFF. In DNA form, the CDR3 reads TGTGCCAGCAGTTTAGCGCTCCGACAGTTCTTC. The rearrangement uses TRBV28 and TRBJ2-1, with unresolved D. This CDR3 has 11 residues. Trimming removed 2 bases at V and 13 bases at J, with 9 bases between. Germline assignment: CDR1 MDHEN and CDR2 SYDVKM.

The CDR3 loop is CASSYDRGLSGNTIYF. The CDR3 DNA reads TGTGCCAGCAGTTACGACAGGGGATTGTCTGGAAACACCATATATTTT. The chain recombines TRBV6-5 with TRBJ1-3; 8 positions agree with TRBD1. The CDR3 loop spans 16 amino acids. Germline V gene data show CDR1 as MNHEY and CDR2 as SVGAGI. Unmatched junction bases numbered 4, after V lost 2 bases and J lost 1 base.

The chain has TRBV30 and TRBJ2-3; 8 positions match TRBD1. The trim removed 8 bases at V and 6 bases at J, leaving 10 bases unmatched. Per germline, CDR1 GTSNPN and CDR2 SVGIG (reference sequence). CDR3 length equals 13 residues. Here the CDR3 reads CARKDRDEDTQYF. As DNA, the CDR3 is TGTGCCCGCAAGGACAGGGACGAGGATACGCAGTATTTT.

The gene calls are TRBV30 and TRBJ2-3; the D gene is possibly TRBD2 (6 bases). Germline CDR1 GTSNPN, CDR2 SVGIG (reference sequence). The CDR3 runs 12 residues. The V end lost 5 bases, the J end lost 4 bases, and 10 bases lay between the germline ends. CDR3 amino acids: CAWGRDSDTQYF. The CDR3 DNA is TGTGCCTGGGGGCGGGATTCAGATACGCAGTATTTT. The full variable domain, completed using reference TRBV30 and TRBJ2-3, is SQTIHQWPATLVQPVGSPLSLECTVEGTSNPNLYWYRQAAGRGLQLLFYSVGIGQISSEVPQNLSASRPQDRQFILSSKKLLLSDSGFYLCAWGRDSDTQYFGPGTRLTVL.

The chain is built from TRBV28 and TRBJ1-4, with a tentative D call TRBD1 (6 bases). In germline, CDR1 is MDHEN, CDR2 SYDVKM. V was trimmed by 3 bases and J by 5 bases, leaving 19 bases between them. The CDR3 has 17 residues. CDR3 in DNA: TGTGCCAGCAGTTTTAGCGTTGGACAGTCCTTCAATGAAAAACTGTTTTTT. It specifies CASSFSVGQSFNEKLFF.

The chain carries TRBV2 and TRBJ2-1; D unresolved. The CDR3 totals 14 residues. Trimming removed 1 base from V and 0 bases from J, with 4 bases in between. The germline CDR1 and CDR2 sequences are SNHLY and FYNNEI. The CDR3 region is CASSEDSSYNEQFF. CDR3 nucleotides: TGTGCCAGCAGTGAAGATAGCTCCTACAATGAGCAGTTCTTC.

The CDR3 DNA sequence: TGTGCCAGCAGCGCTAGCGGGAGTTGGGGCAATGAGCAGTTCTTC. It codes for CASSASGSWGNEQFF. The chain carries TRBV9 and TRBJ2-1; the match to TRBD2 covers 10 bases. CDR3 length: 15 residues. Looked up from germline, CDR1 is SGDLS and CDR2 is YYNGEE. The V and J ends lost 3 bases and 6 bases, in that order; junction bases with no gene match: 6.

V usage is TRBV5-1 and J usage is TRBJ2-2; 9 bases fit TRBD1. Per germline, CDR1 SGHRS and CDR2 YFSETQ. The CDR3 is made up of 14 amino acids. The junction had 1 base not matched to a gene; V was cut back by 4 bases and J by 3 bases. In DNA, the CDR3 is TGCGCCAGCAGCAGACAGGGGGACACCGGGGAGCTGTTTTTT. Encoded protein: CASSRQGDTGELFF.

This rearrangement joins TRBV9 to TRBJ2-7; TRBD1 agrees at 8 bases. This CDR3 has 14 residues. CDR1 and CDR2 from the germline V gene are SGDLS and YYNGEE. J lost 4 bases, V lost 0 bases, and 3 bases had no gene match. The DNA for the CDR3 is TGTGCCAGCAGCGTAGCTGGGACAGGATACGAGCAGTACTTC. It translates to CASSVAGTGYEQYF. Based on the CDR3 plus reference TRBV9 and TRBJ2-7, the full variable domain is DSGVTQTPKHLITATGQRVTLRCSPRSGDLSVYWYQQSLDQGLQFLIQYYNGEERAKGNILERFSAQQFPDLHSELNLSSLELGDSALYFCASSVAGTGYEQYFGPGTRLTVT.